Described below is a single T cell receptor (beta chain) sequence and its context. These data come from a study of control samples from healthy donors and cancer patients. Profiling relied on immunoSEQ multiplex PCR, and the TCRdb table lists in-frame clones only, not all of them. In the table there are 120,000 or so clones, more than 85% of which are singletons. V gave up 1 base and J gave up 0 bases; unmatched junction bases: 7. The CDR3 runs 17 residues. CDR1 is LGHNA and CDR2 is YSLEER in the germline V gene. The source is a man between 18 and 35 years old in good health. The chain employs TRBV4-3 and TRBJ2-3; 7 bases agree with TRBD2. Sequencing was done on a sample of blood. CDR3 DNA: TGCGCCAGCAGCCAAGGCGGGAGCGCGACTAGCACAGATACGCAGTATTTT. Its protein is CASSQGGSATSTDTQYF.